This T cell receptor (beta chain) was recovered during a study of cytomegalovirus exposure and HLA in healthy donors. Study observations and caveats: Later on, an analysis tied approximately 15,000 TCR beta sequences to HLA alleles at 0.05 false discovery rate. Roughly uniform depth of sequencing across donors was assumed in presence/absence analyses.

From germline, CDR1 is SGDLS and CDR2 YYNGEE. Trimming removed 4 bases from V and 5 bases from J; junction bases left unmatched: 7. The CDR3 runs to 14 residues. As for this clone: Its antigen is as yet unknown.

60 Vbeta and 13 Jbeta primers were used in PCR. TCRdb's table, derived via immunoSEQ multiplex PCR, lists solely in-frame clones and lacks some. The sample comprises about 140,000 clones, 70% to 90% of which are singletons, and about 2.2% rests with the top ten. This TCR derives from a man aged 50 to 60 in good health and CMV-seronegative. The rearrangement uses TRBV9 and TRBJ2-7, with TRBD1 matching over 9 bases. The sequencing input was PBMCs. CDR3: CASSLSRDRDEQYF. For the CDR3, the DNA is TGTGCCAGCAGCCTAAGCCGGGACAGGGACGAGCAGTACTTC.